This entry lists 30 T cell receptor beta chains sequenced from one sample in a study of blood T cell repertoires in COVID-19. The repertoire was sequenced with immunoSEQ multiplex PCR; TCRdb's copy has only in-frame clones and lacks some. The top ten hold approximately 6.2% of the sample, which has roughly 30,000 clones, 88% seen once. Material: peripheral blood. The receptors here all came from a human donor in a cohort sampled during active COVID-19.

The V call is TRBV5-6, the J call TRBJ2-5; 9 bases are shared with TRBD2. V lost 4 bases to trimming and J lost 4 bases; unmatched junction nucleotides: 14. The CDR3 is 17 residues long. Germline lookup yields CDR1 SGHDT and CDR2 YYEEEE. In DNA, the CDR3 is TGTGCCAGCAGCCCCCAAAGGGGACTAGCTTTTGGAGAGACCCAGTACTTC. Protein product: CASSPQRGLAFGETQYF.

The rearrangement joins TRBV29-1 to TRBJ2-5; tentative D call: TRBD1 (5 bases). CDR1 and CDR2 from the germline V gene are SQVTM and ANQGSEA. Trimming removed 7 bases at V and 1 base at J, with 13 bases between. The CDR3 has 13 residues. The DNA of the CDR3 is TGCAGCGCCCGAATGGGGCTCCAAGAGACCCAGTACTTC. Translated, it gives CSARMGLQETQYF.

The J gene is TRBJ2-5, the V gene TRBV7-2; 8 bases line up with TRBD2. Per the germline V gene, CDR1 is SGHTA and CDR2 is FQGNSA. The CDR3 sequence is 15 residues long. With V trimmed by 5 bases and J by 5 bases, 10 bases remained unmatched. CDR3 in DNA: TGTGCCAGCAGCGGCCGCCGGGGGGGCGGGGAGACCCAGTACTTC. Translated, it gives CASSGRRGGGETQYF.

DNA of the CDR3: TGTGCCAGCACGTTGGGGACAGGGGGATCCTACAATGAGCAGTTCTTC. Protein product: CASTLGTGGSYNEQFF. This rearrangement joins TRBV2 to TRBJ2-1; 11 bases agree with TRBD1. This CDR3 is 16 amino acids long. V trimming: 7 bases; J trimming: 1 base; junction bases outside the gene matches: 6. CDR1 is SNHLY and CDR2 is FYNNEI in the germline V gene.

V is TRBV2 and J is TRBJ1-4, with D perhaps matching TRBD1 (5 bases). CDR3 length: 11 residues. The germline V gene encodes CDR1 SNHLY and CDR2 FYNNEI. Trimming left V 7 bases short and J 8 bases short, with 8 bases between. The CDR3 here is CASTAGEKLFF. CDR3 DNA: TGTGCCAGCACAGCAGGGGAAAAACTGTTTTTT.

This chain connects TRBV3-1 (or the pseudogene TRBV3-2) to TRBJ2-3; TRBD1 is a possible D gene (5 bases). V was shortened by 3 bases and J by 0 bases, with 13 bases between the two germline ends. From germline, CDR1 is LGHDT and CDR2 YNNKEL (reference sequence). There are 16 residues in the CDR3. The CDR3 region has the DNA TGTGCCAGCAGCCACTACAGGATGACTAGCACAGATACGCAGTATTTT. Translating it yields CASSHYRMTSTDTQYF.

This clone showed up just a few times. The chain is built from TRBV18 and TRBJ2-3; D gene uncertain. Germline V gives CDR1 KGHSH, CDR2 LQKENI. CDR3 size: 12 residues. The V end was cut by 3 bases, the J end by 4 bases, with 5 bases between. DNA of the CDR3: TGTGCCAGCTCACCCGCGTCAGATACGCAGTATTTT. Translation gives CASSPASDTQYF.

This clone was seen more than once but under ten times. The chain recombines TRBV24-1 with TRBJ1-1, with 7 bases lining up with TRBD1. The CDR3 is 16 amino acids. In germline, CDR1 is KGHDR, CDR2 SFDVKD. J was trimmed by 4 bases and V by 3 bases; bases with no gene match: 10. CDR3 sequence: CATSDPARTGTTEAFF. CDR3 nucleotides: TGTGCCACCAGTGATCCAGCGAGGACAGGAACCACTGAAGCTTTCTTT.

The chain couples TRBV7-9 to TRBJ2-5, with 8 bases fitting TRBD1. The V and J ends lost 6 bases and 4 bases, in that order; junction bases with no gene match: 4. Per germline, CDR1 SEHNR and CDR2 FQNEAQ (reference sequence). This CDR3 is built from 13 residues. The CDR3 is CASREQGGETQYF. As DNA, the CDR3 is TGTGCCAGCAGGGAACAGGGGGGAGAGACCCAGTACTTC.

The DNA for the CDR3 is TGCGCCAGCAGTGGGGGCGGGGGGGCCGGAGATACGCAGTATTTT. Translated, it gives CASSGGGGAGDTQYF. V usage is TRBV10-2 and J usage is TRBJ2-3; 9 bases are a match to TRBD2. This CDR3 has 15 residues. The germline V gene has CDR1 WSHSY and CDR2 SAAADI. V gave up 4 bases and J gave up 5 bases; unmatched junction bases: 7.

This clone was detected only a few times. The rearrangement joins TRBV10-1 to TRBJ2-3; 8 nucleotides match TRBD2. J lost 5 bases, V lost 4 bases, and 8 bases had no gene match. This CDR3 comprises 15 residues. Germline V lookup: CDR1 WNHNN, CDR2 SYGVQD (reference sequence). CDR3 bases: TGCGCCAGCAGTGTTGGGAGCGGGGGAAGAGATACGCAGTATTTT. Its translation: CASSVGSGGRDTQYF.

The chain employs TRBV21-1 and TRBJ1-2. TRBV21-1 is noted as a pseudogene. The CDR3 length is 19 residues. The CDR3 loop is CASSNSNVEREKTNYGYTF. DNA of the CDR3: TGTGCCAGCAGCAATTCGAATGTGGAGAGGGAAAAAACTAACTATGGCTACACCTTC.

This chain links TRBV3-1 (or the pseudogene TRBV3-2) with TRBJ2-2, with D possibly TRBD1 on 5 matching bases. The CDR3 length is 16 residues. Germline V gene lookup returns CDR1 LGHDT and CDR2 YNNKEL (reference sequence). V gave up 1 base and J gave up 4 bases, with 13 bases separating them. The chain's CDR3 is CASSQAQGTGTGELFF. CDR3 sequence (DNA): TGTGCCAGCAGCCAAGCTCAGGGTACGGGCACCGGGGAGCTGTTTTTT.

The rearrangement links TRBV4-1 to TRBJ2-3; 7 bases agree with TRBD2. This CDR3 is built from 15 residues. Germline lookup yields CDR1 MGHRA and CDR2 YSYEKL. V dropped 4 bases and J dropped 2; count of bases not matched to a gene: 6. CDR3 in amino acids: CASSLPGGYTDTQYF. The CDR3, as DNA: TGCGCCAGCAGCCTCCCGGGGGGTTACACAGATACGCAGTATTTT.

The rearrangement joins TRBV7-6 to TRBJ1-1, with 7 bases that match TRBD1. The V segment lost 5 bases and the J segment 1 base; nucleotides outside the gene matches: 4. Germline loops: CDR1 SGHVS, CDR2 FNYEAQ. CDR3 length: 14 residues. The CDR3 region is CASSAGQRNTEAFF. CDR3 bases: TGTGCCAGCAGCGCGGGACAGCGGAACACTGAAGCTTTCTTT.

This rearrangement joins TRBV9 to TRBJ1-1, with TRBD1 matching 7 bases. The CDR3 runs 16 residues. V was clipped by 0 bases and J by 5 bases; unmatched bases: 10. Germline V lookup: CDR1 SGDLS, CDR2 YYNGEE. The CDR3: CASSVDKEGARTEAFF. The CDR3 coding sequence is TGTGCCAGCAGCGTAGACAAGGAGGGGGCTCGAACTGAAGCTTTCTTT.

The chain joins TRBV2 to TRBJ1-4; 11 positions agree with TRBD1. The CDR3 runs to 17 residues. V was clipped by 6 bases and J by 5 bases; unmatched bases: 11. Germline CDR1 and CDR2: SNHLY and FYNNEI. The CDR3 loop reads CASRDPDRGLMNEKLFF. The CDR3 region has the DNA TGTGCCAGCAGAGACCCGGACAGGGGGCTTATGAATGAAAAACTGTTTTTT.

The CDR3 bases are TGTGCCAGCAGTTACTCGATACGGGTGGGCACTGAAGCTTTCTTT. This codes for CASSYSIRVGTEAFF. This sequence joins TRBV6-2 or TRBV6-3 and TRBJ1-1; D uncertain. V was shortened by 0 bases and J by 4 bases, with 12 bases between the two germline ends. The CDR3 covers 15 residues. Germline V gene sequence: CDR1 MNHEY, CDR2 SVGEGT.

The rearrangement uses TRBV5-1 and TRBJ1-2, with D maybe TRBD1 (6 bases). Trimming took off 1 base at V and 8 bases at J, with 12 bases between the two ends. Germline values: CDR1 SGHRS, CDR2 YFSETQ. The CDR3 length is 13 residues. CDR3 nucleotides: TGCGCCAGCAGCTTGAGGCAGGGACAAGGCTACACCTTC. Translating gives CASSLRQGQGYTF. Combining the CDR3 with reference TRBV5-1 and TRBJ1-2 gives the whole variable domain KAGVTQTPRYLIKTRGQQVTLSCSPISGHRSVSWYQQTPGQGLQFLFEYFSETQRNKGNFPGRFSGRQFSNSRSEMNVSTLELGDSALYLCASSLRQGQGYTFGSGTRLTVV.

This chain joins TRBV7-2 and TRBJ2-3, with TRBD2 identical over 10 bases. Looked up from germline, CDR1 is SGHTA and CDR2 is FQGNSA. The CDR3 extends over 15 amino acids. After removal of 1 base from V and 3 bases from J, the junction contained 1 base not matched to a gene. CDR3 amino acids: CASSLVSGGTDTQYF. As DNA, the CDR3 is TGTGCCAGCAGCTTAGTTAGCGGGGGGACAGATACGCAGTATTTT.

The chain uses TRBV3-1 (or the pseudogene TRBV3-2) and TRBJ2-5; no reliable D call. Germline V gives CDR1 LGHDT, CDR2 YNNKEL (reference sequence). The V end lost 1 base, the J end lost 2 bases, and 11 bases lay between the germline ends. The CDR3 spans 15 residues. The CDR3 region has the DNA TGTGCCAGCAGCCAAGTCCGCCGGTCACAAGAGACCCAGTACTTC. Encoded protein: CASSQVRRSQETQYF.

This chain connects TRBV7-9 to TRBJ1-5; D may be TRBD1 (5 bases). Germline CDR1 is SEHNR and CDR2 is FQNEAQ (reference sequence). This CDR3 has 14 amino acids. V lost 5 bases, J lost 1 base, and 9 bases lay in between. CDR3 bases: TGTGCCAGCAGCGAGACAGCAAGCAATCAGCCCCAGCATTTT. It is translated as CASSETASNQPQHF.

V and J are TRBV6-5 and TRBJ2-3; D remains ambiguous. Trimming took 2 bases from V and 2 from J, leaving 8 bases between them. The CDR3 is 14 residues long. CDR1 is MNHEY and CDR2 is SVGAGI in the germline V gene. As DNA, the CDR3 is TGTGCCAGCAGTTACGAACAGCCCACAGATACGCAGTATTTT. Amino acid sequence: CASSYEQPTDTQYF.

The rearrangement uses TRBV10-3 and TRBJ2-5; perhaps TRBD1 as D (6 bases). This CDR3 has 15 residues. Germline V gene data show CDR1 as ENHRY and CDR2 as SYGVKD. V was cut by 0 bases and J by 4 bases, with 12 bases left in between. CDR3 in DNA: TGTGCCATCAGTGAGTCGATGGGCAGGGGAGAGACCCAGTACTTC. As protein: CAISESMGRGETQYF.

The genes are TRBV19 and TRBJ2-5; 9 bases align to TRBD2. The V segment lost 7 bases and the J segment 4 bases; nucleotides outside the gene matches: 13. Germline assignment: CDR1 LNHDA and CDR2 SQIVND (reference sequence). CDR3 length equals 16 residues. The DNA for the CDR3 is TGTGCCAGTAACCCCCTGGGGGCGGGGGGGCGAGAGACCCAGTACTTC. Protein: CASNPLGAGGRETQYF.

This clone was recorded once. In DNA, the CDR3 is TGTGCCATCAGTGAGACAGGGTCCCTCTCTGGGGCCAACGTCCTGACTTTC. Protein product: CAISETGSLSGANVLTF. The chain links TRBV10-3 to TRBJ2-6, with a possible D match to TRBD1 (6 bases). The V gene's germline CDR1 is ENHRY and CDR2 SYGVKD. CDR3 size: 17 residues. The V and J ends lost 2 bases and 0 bases respectively, with 11 bases between them.

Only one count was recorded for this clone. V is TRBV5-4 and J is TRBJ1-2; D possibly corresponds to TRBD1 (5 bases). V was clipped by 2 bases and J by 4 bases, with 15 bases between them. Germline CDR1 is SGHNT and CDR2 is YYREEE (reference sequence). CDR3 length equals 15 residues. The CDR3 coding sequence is TGTGCCAGCAGCTTAGTTCGGGGGTCTAGCTATGGCTACACCTTC. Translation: CASSLVRGSSYGYTF. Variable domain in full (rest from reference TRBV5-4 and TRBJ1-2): ETGVTQSPTHLIKTRGQQVTLRCSSQSGHNTVSWYQQALGQGPQFIFQYYREEENGRGNFPPRFSGLQFPNYSSELNVNALELDDSALYLCASSLVRGSSYGYTFGSGTRLTVV.

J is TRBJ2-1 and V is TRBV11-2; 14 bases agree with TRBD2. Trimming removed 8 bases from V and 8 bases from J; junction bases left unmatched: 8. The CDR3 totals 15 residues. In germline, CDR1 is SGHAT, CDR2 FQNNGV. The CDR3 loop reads CASSRLAGGGDEQFF. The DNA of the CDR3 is TGTGCCAGCTCCCGACTAGCGGGGGGGGGAGATGAGCAGTTCTTC.

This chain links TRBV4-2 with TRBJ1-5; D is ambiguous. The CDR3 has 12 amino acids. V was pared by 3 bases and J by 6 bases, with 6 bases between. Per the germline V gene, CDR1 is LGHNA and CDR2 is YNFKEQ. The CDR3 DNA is TGTGCCAGCAGCCAGGGGAGTCAGCCCCAGCATTTT. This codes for CASSQGSQPQHF.

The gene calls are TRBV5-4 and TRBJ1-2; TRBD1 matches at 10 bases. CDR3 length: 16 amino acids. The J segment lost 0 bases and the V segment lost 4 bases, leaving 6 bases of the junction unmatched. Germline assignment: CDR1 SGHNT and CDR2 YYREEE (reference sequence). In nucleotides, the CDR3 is TGTGCCAGCAGCCCGGGACAGGGGAGGCCTAACTATGGCTACACCTTC. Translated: CASSPGQGRPNYGYTF.